This T cell receptor beta chain derives from a study of CD8 T cells in ankylosing spondylitis. Study-wide results and limits: Blood from ankylosing spondylitis patients appeared to carry a characteristic roughly 8-variant TCR beta motif.

V dropped 3 bases and J dropped 5 bases, with 16 bases sitting between them. Germline V gene sequence: CDR1 DFQATT, CDR2 SNEGSKA (reference sequence). The CDR3 length is 14 residues. TCRdb recomputed calls from the 5' RACE reads with MiXCR, one row per CDR3 protein. The table lists 750,000 to 850,000 distinct CDR3 sequences, 10% to 15% of them singletons. This clonotype was seen a handful of times. As yet, its antigen is unknown. The sequence was obtained from a male donor with ankylosing spondylitis. Input material: blood, either unsorted or a sorted T cell fraction (not recorded which). This chain joins TRBV20-1 and TRBJ1-1; TRBD1 might be the D (5 bases). The CDR3 bases are TGCAGTGCTAGTACAGGCAACTGGGGTACTGAAGCTTTCTTT. It specifies CSASTGNWGTEAFF.